Listed below are T cell receptor beta chains from one sample, sequenced in a study of cytotoxic CD8 clonotypes in ibrutinib-treated CLL. The method was immunoSEQ multiplex PCR; TCRdb's version includes in-frame clones alone and lacks a portion of them. The table lists 270,000 or so clones, approximately 79% of them singletons. The specimen comprised PBMCs, sampled at disease progression, from a patient treated with ibrutinib. These receptors were taken from a human donor with chronic lymphocytic leukemia. Both conserved end residues are part of each CDR3. Each record gives: V gene, J gene, CDR3 protein.

v_gene: TRBV2; j_gene: TRBJ2-5; CDR3aa: CASSDLAASETQYF
v_gene: TRBV18; j_gene: TRBJ2-7; CDR3aa: CASSDRSYEQYF
v_gene: TRBV18; j_gene: TRBJ1-2; CDR3aa: CASGRDRGLYGYTF
v_gene: TRBV27; j_gene: TRBJ2-7; CDR3aa: CASSPQRTYEQYF
v_gene: TRBV4-1; j_gene: TRBJ1-6; CDR3aa: CASSREAGHYNSPLHF
v_gene: TRBV27; j_gene: TRBJ2-7; CDR3aa: CASSRFTGYEQYF
v_gene: TRBV19; j_gene: TRBJ2-2; CDR3aa: CASRKTSGRSGELFF
v_gene: TRBV5-6; j_gene: TRBJ1-3; CDR3aa: CASSVTPNSGNTIYF
v_gene: TRBV27; j_gene: TRBJ1-1; CDR3aa: CASSPRTGRNTEAFF
v_gene: TRBV7-3; j_gene: TRBJ2-7; CDR3aa: CASSILANSYEQYF